These T cell receptor beta chains were read from a single sample in a study of blood T cell repertoires in COVID-19. The repertoire was sequenced with immunoSEQ multiplex PCR; TCRdb's copy has only in-frame clones and lacks some. The data show 55,000 to 80,000 clones, roughly three quarters seen once. What was sequenced was peripheral blood. These receptors were collected from a woman of 80 years or more with active or convalescent COVID-19. Each CDR3 is given with its conserved first and last residue. The D gene is left open where the match is weak. Size is omitted from some rows. Given values are once, few, many or a class for expanded clones.

D	V	J	size	CDR3	DNA
TRBD2	TRBV9	TRBJ2-3	-	CASNQRGAKDTQYF	TGTGCCAGCAACCAGCGGGGGGCCAAAGATACGCAGTATTTT
-	TRBV5-4	TRBJ1-1	-	CASSTPSGEAFF	TGTGCCAGCAGCACCCCGTCGGGTGAAGCTTTCTTT
TRBD2	TRBV5-1	TRBJ2-5	-	CASSLGTLGGQETQYF	TGCGCCAGCAGCTTGGGGACCTTGGGGGGGCAAGAGACCCAGTACTTC
TRBD1	TRBV6-5	TRBJ1-5	-	CASNTGGGQPQHF	TGTGCCAGCAATACAGGGGGGGGCCAGCCCCAGCATTTT
-	TRBV5-1	TRBJ1-3	-	CASSVAGSGNTIYF	TGCGCCAGCAGTGTCGCGGGCTCTGGAAACACCATATATTTT
-	TRBV19	TRBJ1-1	-	CASSRQPNTEAFF	TGTGCCAGTAGTAGGCAACCGAACACTGAAGCTTTCTTT
-	TRBV11-3	TRBJ2-7	-	CASSWGGGGAYEQYF	TGTGCCAGCAGCTGGGGGGGAGGGGGGGCCTACGAGCAGTACTTC
TRBD1	TRBV11-2	TRBJ2-7	-	CASSRDRENEQYF	TGTGCCAGCAGCCGGGACAGGGAAAACGAGCAGTACTTC
TRBD1	TRBV5-1	TRBJ2-5	once	CASSSTGTEETQYF	TGCGCCAGCAGTTCTACCGGGACAGAAGAGACCCAGTACTTC
-	TRBV19	TRBJ1-2	-	CASRSGPGGYTF	TGTGCCAGCCGCTCTGGGCCCGGCGGCTACACCTTC
-	TRBV5-1	TRBJ1-1	-	CASSFLGEGTEAFF	TGCGCCAGCAGCTTTCTGGGGGAGGGTACTGAAGCTTTCTTT
-	TRBV10-1	TRBJ2-7	-	CASSDPAAQGSQKEQYF	TGCGCCAGCAGTGATCCCGCCGCGCAGGGTTCCCAAAAGGAGCAGTACTTC
TRBD1	TRBV10-3	TRBJ2-7	-	CAISGGQGLTYEQYF	TGTGCCATCAGTGGGGGACAGGGGCTAACCTACGAGCAGTACTTC
TRBD1	TRBV19	TRBJ1-2	-	CASSTLFGQADYGYTF	TGTGCCAGTAGTACCCTTTTTGGACAGGCCGATTATGGCTACACCTTC
TRBD1	TRBV5-1	TRBJ1-1	-	CASSSPVDRGEAFF	TGCGCCAGCAGCTCCCCAGTGGACAGGGGTGAAGCTTTCTTT
-	TRBV11-3	TRBJ2-3	once	CASSPGLRPTQYF	TGTGCCAGCAGCCCGGGACTCCGGCCTACGCAGTATTTT
-	TRBV5-4	TRBJ2-4	-	CASTPGGQKNIQYF	TGTGCCAGCACCCCTGGGGGACAAAAAAACATTCAGTACTTC
TRBD2	TRBV27	TRBJ2-5	-	CASSLRGLAGGETQYF	TGTGCCAGCAGTTTAAGGGGACTAGCGGGGGGGGAGACCCAGTACTTC
TRBD1	TRBV11-2	TRBJ2-7	-	CASSTGQGGSYEQYF	TGTGCCAGCAGCACCGGACAGGGGGGATCCTACGAGCAGTACTTC
-	TRBV5-4	TRBJ1-2	-	CASSLESGFSATGYTF	TGTGCCAGCAGCTTGGAATCGGGGTTCTCAGCCACTGGCTACACCTTC
TRBD1	TRBV5-1	TRBJ1-1	-	CASSLGQGIMNTEAFF	TGCGCCAGCAGCCTGGGACAGGGGATTATGAACACTGAAGCTTTCTTT
TRBD2	TRBV7-9	TRBJ2-3	-	CASSLLAGGTDTQYF	TGTGCCAGCAGCTTATTAGCGGGCGGCACAGATACGCAGTATTTT
TRBD2	TRBV7-6	TRBJ2-3	-	CASSLDTPGLAGDTDTQYF	TGTGCCAGCAGCTTAGATACCCCCGGGCTAGCGGGGGACACAGATACGCAGTATTTT
-	TRBV11-2	TRBJ2-5	-	CASSLGGRDPKTQYF	TGTGCCAGCAGCTTGGGGGGACGGGACCCGAAGACCCAGTACTTC
TRBD2	TRBV7-3	TRBJ2-2	-	CASSLRLGEGGELFF	TGTGCCAGCAGCCTGCGACTAGGGGAGGGCGGGGAGCTGTTTTTT
-	TRBV6-5	TRBJ2-7	medium-sized	CASSPRGQGLYEQYF	TGTGCCAGCAGTCCAAGGGGCCAAGGTCTCTACGAGCAGTACTTC
-	TRBV10-3	TRBJ2-7	once	CAISDSGKPYEQYF	TGTGCCATCAGTGATTCAGGGAAGCCCTACGAGCAGTACTTC
TRBD1	TRBV7-9	TRBJ1-4	-	CASSFRQGNEKLFF	TGTGCCAGCAGCTTTCGACAGGGAAATGAAAAACTGTTTTTT
-	TRBV20-1	TRBJ2-1	-	CSASYNEQFF	TGCAGTGCATCTTACAATGAGCAGTTCTTC
-	TRBV5-1	TRBJ2-7	-	CASSLNFGYEQYF	TGCGCCAGCAGCTTGAATTTCGGTTACGAGCAGTACTTC
-	TRBV15	TRBJ2-7	-	CATSREKQSYEQYF	TGTGCCACCAGCAGAGAGAAACAGTCCTACGAGCAGTACTTC
-	TRBV6-5	TRBJ1-3	-	CASSPGISGNTIYF	TGTGCCAGCAGTCCGGGGATCTCTGGAAACACCATATATTTT
-	TRBV29-1	TRBJ1-2	-	CSVERVPGDYGYTF	TGCAGCGTTGAACGGGTACCCGGGGACTATGGCTACACCTTC
TRBD1	TRBV29-1	TRBJ1-3	-	CSVDLGGDGNTIYF	TGCAGCGTTGATCTAGGGGGCGACGGAAACACCATATATTTT
TRBD2	TRBV13	TRBJ2-1	-	CASSFSSGVDEQFF	TGTGCCAGCAGCTTTTCTAGCGGGGTCGATGAGCAGTTCTTC
TRBD2	TRBV30	TRBJ2-1	-	CACQRTGGLYNEQFF	TGTGCCTGCCAGAGAACGGGGGGGCTATACAATGAGCAGTTCTTC
TRBD2	TRBV10-3	TRBJ2-3	-	CAISAGGRVTDTQYF	TGTGCCATCAGTGCGGGGGGAAGGGTCACAGATACGCAGTATTTT
-	TRBV13	TRBJ1-2	-	CASSLDRGNYGYTF	TGTGCCAGCAGCTTAGATAGGGGAAACTATGGCTACACCTTC
-	TRBV5-4	TRBJ1-5	-	CASSLGGSSDQPQHF	TGTGCCAGCAGCTTGGGAGGGTCATCGGATCAGCCCCAGCATTTT
-	TRBV5-6	TRBJ1-2	-	CASSLVWGRGSYGYTF	TGTGCCAGCAGCCTCGTTTGGGGGAGGGGTAGCTATGGCTACACCTTC
TRBD1	TRBV24-1	TRBJ1-1	-	CATSALRGTGRIKAVFPEAFF	TGTGCCACCAGTGCCTTACGGGGGACAGGGCGGATCAAGGCAGTTTTCCCTGAAGCTTTCTTT
-	TRBV11-3	TRBJ1-6	-	CASSLRFYAPLHF	TGTGCCAGCAGCTTGAGGTTTTATGCACCCCTCCACTTT
-	TRBV7-9	TRBJ1-1	-	CASRTGQLNTEAFF	TGTGCCAGCAGGACGGGACAATTGAACACTGAAGCTTTCTTT
TRBD1	TRBV18	TRBJ1-1	once	CASSPDRGRGTEAFF	TGTGCCAGCTCACCAGACAGGGGGAGAGGCACTGAAGCTTTCTTT
-	TRBV9	TRBJ2-4	-	CASSARDTLNIQYF	TGTGCCAGCAGCGCGAGGGACACCTTAAACATTCAGTACTTC
TRBD1	TRBV3-1/TRBV3-2	TRBJ2-7	-	CASSYGQGAYEQYF	TGTGCCAGCAGTTACGGACAGGGGGCCTACGAGCAGTACTTC
TRBD1	TRBV2	TRBJ2-7	-	CASSGGQGRYEQYF	TGTGCCAGCAGTGGGGGACAGGGGCGCTACGAGCAGTACTTC
TRBD2	TRBV5-1	TRBJ2-1	-	CASYLNGGANEQFF	TGCGCCAGCTACCTCAACGGGGGGGCCAATGAGCAGTTCTTC
TRBD2	TRBV5-5	TRBJ2-2	-	CASSPAGGGELFF	TGTGCCAGCAGCCCAGCGGGAGGCGGGGAGCTGTTTTTT
-	TRBV7-9	TRBJ2-1	-	CASSPPWSRDNEQFF	TGTGCCAGCAGCCCACCGTGGAGCCGGGACAATGAGCAGTTCTTC
-	TRBV12-3/TRBV12-4	TRBJ1-1	few	CASSLTGNTEAFF	TGTGCCAGCAGCCTAACGGGGAACACTGAAGCTTTCTTT
TRBD2	TRBV3-1/TRBV3-2	TRBJ2-3	-	CASSHQLAGGLSTDTQYF	TGTGCCAGCAGCCACCAACTAGCGGGGGGCCTTAGCACAGATACGCAGTATTTT
-	TRBV6-5	TRBJ1-3	-	CASSYSTGSPGNTIYF	TGTGCCAGCAGTTACTCGACGGGGTCCCCTGGAAACACCATATATTTT
TRBD2	TRBV18	TRBJ2-5	-	CASSPMVSSGGQETQYF	TGTGCCAGCTCACCAATGGTTTCTAGCGGGGGCCAAGAGACCCAGTACTTC
TRBD1	TRBV28	TRBJ1-5	few	CASTGQGYQPQHF	TGTGCCAGCACCGGACAGGGCTATCAGCCCCAGCATTTT
TRBD1	TRBV2	TRBJ1-2	-	CASSRDRENHYGYTF	TGTGCCAGCAGCCGGGACAGGGAAAATCACTATGGCTACACCTTC
-	TRBV3-1/TRBV3-2	TRBJ1-3	-	CASRGGGNTIYF	TGTGCCAGCAGGGGAGGGGGAAACACCATATATTTT
TRBD1	TRBV5-1	TRBJ1-4	-	CASSSGGADEKLFF	TGCGCCAGCAGCTCAGGGGGCGCGGACGAAAAACTGTTTTTT